What follows are 17 T cell receptor beta chains derived from one specimen sequenced in a study of control samples from healthy donors and cancer patients. Sequenced by immunoSEQ multiplex PCR; TCRdb stores in-frame clones only, minus some. The profile shows tens of thousands of clones, roughly 82% of them singletons. Sequencing was done on a sample of blood. These receptors were collected from a middle-aged man in good health.

The V call is TRBV27, the J call TRBJ2-7; D is undetermined. Germline CDR1 is MNHEY and CDR2 is SMNVEV (reference sequence). CDR3 size: 11 residues. Trimming shortened V by 4 bases and J by 6 bases, and 7 bases separated the two germline ends. The CDR3 loop is CASSWSGEQYF. The CDR3 DNA reads TGTGCCAGCAGTTGGTCCGGCGAGCAGTACTTC.

In its sample, this clone was seen a few times. This sample includes further DNA sequences coding for the same CDR3. The chain carries TRBV19 and TRBJ1-4; D is undetermined. Trimming pared 6 bases from V and 4 bases from J, leaving 6 bases between. The germline gives CDR1 LNHDA, CDR2 SQIVND (reference sequence). This CDR3 has 12 amino acids. The CDR3 sequence: CASRRFNEKLFF. The CDR3 DNA is TGTGCCAGTAGGAGGTTTAATGAAAAACTGTTTTTT.

This sequence joins TRBV11-3 and TRBJ2-5, with TRBD2 as a possible D gene (7 bases). Germline CDR1 and CDR2: SGHNT and YENEEA. The CDR3 has 15 amino acids. V was trimmed by 6 bases and J by 4 bases, leaving 18 bases between them. The CDR3 coding sequence is TGTGCCAGCAGTTCAAGGGCGGGGGCTGGAGAGACCCAGTACTTC. It encodes CASSSRAGAGETQYF.

The rearrangement uses TRBV18 and TRBJ2-5, with D perhaps TRBD1 or TRBD2 (5 bases each). From germline, CDR1 is KGHSH and CDR2 LQKENI. The CDR3 extends over 16 amino acids. Trimming took off 2 bases at V and 4 bases at J, with 17 bases between the two ends. For the CDR3, the DNA is TGTGCCAGCTCACCAGATGGACATGGGACGGGAGAGACCCAGTACTTC. Translated, it gives CASSPDGHGTGETQYF. The full variable domain, completed using reference TRBV18 and TRBJ2-5, is NAGVMQNPRHLVRRRGQEARLRCSPMKGHSHVYWYRQLPEEGLKFMVYLQKENIIDESGMPKERFSAEFPKEGPSILRIQQVVRGDSAAYFCASSPDGHGTGETQYFGPGTRLLVL.

The chain carries TRBV19 and TRBJ2-4; TRBD1 or TRBD2 may be the D gene (5 bases each). Germline V CDR1 and CDR2: LNHDA, SQIVND (reference sequence). Trimming shortened V by 3 bases and J by 9 bases, and 12 bases separated the two germline ends. CDR3 size: 13 residues. The CDR3 protein is CASSIVGAGIQYF. CDR3 DNA: TGTGCCAGTAGTATTGTTGGGGCGGGCATTCAGTACTTC. Looking up the rest from reference TRBV19 and TRBJ2-4 gives the full variable domain: DGGITQSPKYLFRKEGQNVTLSCEQNLNHDAMYWYRQDPGQGLRLIYYSQIVNDFQKGDIAEGYSVSREKKESFPLTVTSAQKNPTAFYLCASSIVGAGIQYFGAGTRLSVL.

The V gene is TRBV4-1, the J gene TRBJ2-7; unclear D gene. CDR1 MGHRA and CDR2 YSYEKL come from the germline V gene. Trimming took off 5 bases at V and 6 bases at J, with 20 bases between the two ends. This CDR3 contains 15 residues. CDR3 sequence: CASSSNGEPLLEQYF. As DNA, the CDR3 is TGCGCCAGCAGCAGCAACGGAGAACCTTTGCTCGAGCAGTACTTC.

The chain recombines TRBV7-9 with TRBJ2-7; 7 bases fit TRBD1. Per the germline V gene, CDR1 is SEHNR and CDR2 is FQNEAQ (reference sequence). Trimming took 5 bases from V and 2 from J; bases not matched to a gene: 12. The CDR3 contains 16 residues. The CDR3 region has the DNA TGTGCCAGCAGCCCCAGATGGACAGGTTCCGCCTACGAGCAGTACTTC. Translated: CASSPRWTGSAYEQYF.

The rearrangement links TRBV15 to TRBJ2-5; weak D call: TRBD1 (5 bases). Germline CDR1 and CDR2: LNHNV and YYDKDF (reference sequence). This CDR3 spans 11 amino acids. The V end was cut by 5 bases, the J end by 5 bases, with 6 bases between. The CDR3 sequence: CATSHRETQYF. The CDR3 nucleotides read TGTGCCACCAGCCACAGGGAGACCCAGTACTTC. The full variable domain, completed using reference TRBV15 and TRBJ2-5, is DAMVIQNPRYQVTQFGKPVTLSCSQTLNHNVMYWYQQKSSQAPKLLFHYYDKDFNNEADTPDNFQSRRPNTSFCFLDIRSPGLGDTAMYLCATSHRETQYFGPGTRLLVL.

The chain is built from TRBV7-9 and TRBJ1-3; a weak D match, TRBD1 (5 bases). The CDR3 sequence is 17 residues long. CDR1 is SEHNR and CDR2 is FQNEAQ in the germline V gene (reference sequence). Between the trimmed V and J ends, which lost 3 bases and 0 bases, there was a span of 15 bases. The CDR3 nucleotides are TGTGCCAGCAGCTTCTTAGTGGGGCAGAACTCTGGAAACACCATATATTTT. It codes for CASSFLVGQNSGNTIYF.

The CDR3 protein is CSALTGKDGYTF. The CDR3 bases are TGCAGCGCATTGACAGGGAAGGATGGCTACACCTTC. The chain combines TRBV29-1 with TRBJ1-2, with 7 bases that match TRBD1. J was trimmed by 6 bases and V by 7 bases; bases with no gene match: 8. Per the germline V gene, CDR1 is SQVTM and CDR2 is ANQGSEA. This CDR3 spans 12 amino acids.

V and J are TRBV5-1 and TRBJ2-3, with 9 positions matching TRBD2. Per the germline V gene, CDR1 is SGHRS and CDR2 is YFSETQ. The length of the CDR3 is 16 residues. V gave up 4 bases and J gave up 2 bases; unmatched junction bases: 8. CDR3 nucleotide sequence: TGCGCCAGCAGCCAGAATCCTAGCGGGGACACAGATACGCAGTATTTT. Translation gives CASSQNPSGDTDTQYF.

This chain connects TRBV6-2 or TRBV6-3 to TRBJ2-2, with 8 bases matching TRBD1. The CDR3 contains 15 residues. J lost 4 bases, V lost 6 bases, and 7 bases had no gene match. Germline V gene sequence: CDR1 MNHEY, CDR2 SVGEGT. Here the CDR3 reads CASSYQGAGTGELFF. As DNA, the CDR3 is TGTGCCAGCAGCTATCAGGGGGCTGGCACCGGGGAGCTGTTTTTT.

The chain carries TRBV7-9 and TRBJ2-1; D uncertain. Germline loops: CDR1 SEHNR, CDR2 FQNEAQ (reference sequence). This CDR3 spans 17 amino acids. Between the trimmed V and J ends, which lost 2 bases and 4 bases, there was a span of 18 bases. The DNA for the CDR3 is TGTGCCAGCAGCTTACCTACCCCAGACCCCACATACAATGAGCAGTTCTTC. This codes for CASSLPTPDPTYNEQFF.

The genes are TRBV9 and TRBJ1-6, with D uncertain. The CDR3 consists of 14 residues. The germline V gene encodes CDR1 SGDLS and CDR2 YYNGEE. V was pared by 0 bases and J by 5 bases, with 6 bases between. DNA of the CDR3: TGTGCCAGCAGCGTAGGGCTGAATAATTCACCCCTCCACTTT. This sequence encodes CASSVGLNNSPLHF.

The chain links TRBV19 to TRBJ2-7, with D possibly matching TRBD2 (5 bases). In germline, CDR1 is LNHDA, CDR2 SQIVND (reference sequence). This CDR3 is built from 14 residues. V dropped 6 bases and J dropped 7 bases, with 19 bases sitting between them. CDR3 region: CASSYVPWTGEQYF. Written as DNA, the CDR3 is TGTGCCAGTAGCTACGTACCATGGACGGGAGAGCAGTACTTC.

The rearrangement links TRBV5-1 to TRBJ2-5, with a possible D match to TRBD2 (6 bases). The CDR3 runs to 16 residues. Germline CDR1 reads SGHRS; CDR2 reads YFSETQ. V was cut by 0 bases and J by 5 bases, with 17 bases left in between. The CDR3 region is CASSLGELGGVETQYF. Written as DNA, the CDR3 is TGCGCCAGCAGCTTGGGGGAGTTAGGAGGGGTGGAGACCCAGTACTTC.

This sequence joins TRBV6-5 and TRBJ2-1; D remains unclear. CDR1 is MNHEY, CDR2 SVGAGI, per germline. CDR3 length equals 12 residues. V shed 7 bases and J shed 10 bases, with 14 bases lying between them. The CDR3 nucleotides read TGTGCCAGCACAAAGAGGTTTGGGGAGCAGTTCTTC. It is translated as CASTKRFGEQFF.